Listed below are T cell receptor beta chains from one sample, sequenced in a study of siplizumab effects on memory and regulatory T cells. Generated by immunoSEQ multiplex PCR, the TCRdb table keeps only in-frame clones and is missing some. This sample has just over 60,000 clones; 79% occur once, and the top ten carry approximately 0.4%. What was sequenced was memory CD4+ T cells sorted from blood. The receptor set was obtained from a human donor in good health. Both conserved end residues are trimmed from each CDR3.

TRBV5-1	TRBJ1-4	12	ASQTTGGKEKLF
TRBV6-5	TRBJ1-2	14	ASSYAFGSRTYGYT
TRBV18	TRBJ2-1	13	ASSPGGVQDNEQF
TRBV18	TRBJ1-1	12	ASSPYRVGTEAF
TRBV5-8	TRBJ1-5	12	ASSLDRGNQPQH
TRBV5-4	TRBJ2-1	14	ASTKPGTSGSNEQF
TRBV6-1	TRBJ1-2	13	ASSEYSGPLYGYT
TRBV7-3	TRBJ1-1	11	ASSAEMNTEAF
TRBV6-6	TRBJ1-3	12	ASTFGGSGNTIY
TRBV9	TRBJ1-4	14	ASSPSAGGGFEKLF
TRBV4-1	TRBJ1-2	15	ASSQGEALGTGLGYT
TRBV5-1	TRBJ2-7	11	ASSLGPAYEQY
TRBV28	TRBJ1-4	11	ASRSGFVEKLF
TRBV9	TRBJ2-5	13	ASSVVAGGRETQY
TRBV27	TRBJ1-5	14	ASRPVRGSSNQPQH
TRBV4-1	TRBJ2-5	15	ASSQAFGTLKKETQY
TRBV25-1	TRBJ1-6	12	ASSQGVWNSPLH
TRBV4-3	TRBJ1-4	14	ASSLGQGRTNEKLF
TRBV6-5	TRBJ1-4	12	ASSPYRGREKLF
TRBV2	TRBJ2-4	9	ASSDVLALY
TRBV9	TRBJ2-7	12	ASSVADSSYEQY
TRBV6-5	TRBJ1-6	11	ASNPGYNSPLH
TRBV30	TRBJ1-2	17	AWRRRRQGAHEVAYGYT
TRBV28	TRBJ2-3	16	ASSFEVGSGGSTDTQY
TRBV5-1	TRBJ1-5	12	ASSLVGGDQPQH
TRBV2	TRBJ2-1	10	ASRKGGNEQF
TRBV4-3	TRBJ2-2	15	ASSQGSAGGISGELF
TRBV10-1	TRBJ1-1	13	ASSASQVQVAEAF
TRBV5-1	TRBJ2-1	13	ASSRSGTSENEQF
TRBV18	TRBJ2-4	13	ASSSLAVSKNIQY
TRBV5-1	TRBJ2-7	12	ATQRGTSSYEQY
TRBV29-1	TRBJ1-2	11	SGLYLSRDGYT
TRBV5-6	TRBJ1-6	13	ASGLWSSYNSPLH
TRBV6-1	TRBJ1-5	12	ASSAGQFNQPQH
TRBV5-1	TRBJ2-7	13	ASSLSGTGTYEQY
TRBV7-2	TRBJ1-6	12	ASSPNSKNSPLH
TRBV29-1	TRBJ1-3	12	SVEKAAGGNTIY
TRBV5-6	TRBJ1-2	12	ASSSRESAYGYT
TRBV11-2	TRBJ1-1	13	ASIPLRGGNTEAF
TRBV12-5	TRBJ1-1	13	ASGLEGAGNTEAF
TRBV15	TRBJ1-2	10	ATSVGFGDYT
TRBV6-1	TRBJ2-2	13	AIQGLAGNTGELF
TRBV29-1	TRBJ2-1	12	SFVRGTGSNEQF
TRBV25-1	TRBJ2-1	14	ASSAAIGQGEVEQF
TRBV28	TRBJ1-1	12	ASRIDRVVTEAF
TRBV28	TRBJ1-5	12	ASSGAYSNQPQH
TRBV7-9	TRBJ1-1	13	ASSLARQGGTEAF
TRBV6-5	TRBJ1-2	11	ASSYGTTYGYT
TRBV9	TRBJ1-1	11	ASSVHLNTEAF
TRBV15	TRBJ1-5	14	ATSRVGTGGGEPQH
TRBV7-2	TRBJ1-2	12	ASSPREGAYGYT
TRBV27	TRBJ1-6	16	ASRTGPKNRGYNSPLH
TRBV15	TRBJ1-5	10	ATSRDLQPQH
TRBV21-1	TRBJ2-3	12	ASRQRGGTDTQY
TRBV11-2	TRBJ2-1	13	ASSTLRDRGGEQF
TRBV7-9	TRBJ2-5	12	ASRYLSGQETQY
TRBV6-5	TRBJ1-5	12	ATPVTDHNQPQH
TRBV6-1	TRBJ2-1	11	ASISWGGNEQF
TRBV25-1	TRBJ1-3	11	ASSPVQGNTIY